The rows below give T cell receptor beta chains drawn from one sample of a study of cytomegalovirus exposure and HLA in healthy donors. The table came from immunoSEQ multiplex PCR; TCRdb's copy has only in-frame clones and leaves some out. The table has some 84,000 clones, roughly 88% seen once. The sample comprised PBMCs. These receptor sequences come from a young man in good health and CMV-seronegative. The CDR3 runs from the conserved cysteine through the conserved F or W. A D gene is named only where the DNA matches it firmly. Size is omitted from some rows. Given values are once, few, many or a class for expanded clones.

V: TRBV27
size: once
D: TRBD1
J: TRBJ2-1
DNA: TGTGCCAGCAGTTTAACGGGACAGGAAAACAATGAGCAGTTCTTC
CDR3: CASSLTGQENNEQFF

V: TRBV6-1
size: .
D: .
J: TRBJ2-1
DNA: TGTGCCAGCAGTGAGGCTCTAGCAGTTGGGGAGCAGTTCTTC
CDR3: CASSEALAVGEQFF

V: TRBV5-1
size: .
D: TRBD1
J: TRBJ2-3
DNA: TGCGCCAGCAGCTTGGAGGACAGGGGATCCACAGATACGCAGTATTTT
CDR3: CASSLEDRGSTDTQYF

V: TRBV11-3
size: once
D: TRBD1
J: TRBJ2-5
DNA: TGTGCCAGCAGCTTCCTGTGTGCAGCCCCTGAGGGGGCTGTCGAGACCCAGTACTTC
CDR3: CASSFLCAAPEGAVETQYF

V: TRBV28
size: once
D: .
J: TRBJ2-5
DNA: TGTGCCAGCAGTTTATCTCCGGGTGAGGAGACCCAGTACTTC
CDR3: CASSLSPGEETQYF

V: TRBV6-5
size: .
D: .
J: TRBJ1-6
DNA: TGTGCCAGCCGGCTCCCCGGAGTCCCCCTCCACTTT
CDR3: CASRLPGVPLHF

V: TRBV28
size: .
D: .
J: TRBJ1-5
DNA: TGTGCCAGCAGTTCAACAGGATACAATCAGCCCCAGCATTTT
CDR3: CASSSTGYNQPQHF

V: TRBV4-1
size: .
D: .
J: TRBJ2-7
DNA: TGCGCCAGCAGCCAAGTGGGGGCAGGGGCCTACGAGCAGTACTTC
CDR3: CASSQVGAGAYEQYF

V: TRBV19
size: .
D: TRBD1
J: TRBJ2-5
DNA: TGTGCCAGTAATAGCAGGGGGAAAGGAGAGACCCAGTACTTC
CDR3: CASNSRGKGETQYF

V: TRBV5-1
size: .
D: .
J: TRBJ1-1
DNA: TGCGCCAGCAGCATCGGGGGGAAGAACACTGAAGCTTTCTTT
CDR3: CASSIGGKNTEAFF

V: TRBV7-7
size: .
D: .
J: TRBJ2-1
DNA: TGTGCTAGCAGCGCAACTAGTTCTTCCTACAATGAGCAGTTCTTC
CDR3: CASSATSSSYNEQFF

V: TRBV28
size: .
D: TRBD1
J: TRBJ1-5
DNA: TGTGCCAGCAGACACAACCGGGACAGGGGGCTTCTGTCTGTGCATCAGCCCCAGCATTTT
CDR3: CASRHNRDRGLLSVHQPQHF

V: TRBV11-3
size: once
D: .
J: TRBJ2-1
DNA: TGTGCCAGCAGCTTAGCGCGCAATGAGCAGTTCTTC
CDR3: CASSLARNEQFF

V: TRBV19
size: .
D: TRBD2
J: TRBJ2-2
DNA: TGTGCCAGTAGTACGGGACTAGCGGGGGCGAACACCGGGGAGCTGTTTTTT
CDR3: CASSTGLAGANTGELFF

V: TRBV9
size: .
D: TRBD1
J: TRBJ1-1
DNA: TGTGCCAGCAGCGTAGCGGGACAGGGAGTTCTGAACACTGAAGCTTTCTTT
CDR3: CASSVAGQGVLNTEAFF

V: TRBV27
size: .
D: TRBD1
J: TRBJ1-6
DNA: TGTGCCAGCAGTATCACAGGGGGCTGGGATAATTCACCCCTCCACTTT
CDR3: CASSITGGWDNSPLHF

V: TRBV5-1
size: .
D: .
J: TRBJ2-3
DNA: TGCGCCAGCAGCTTGGGGGTACGGGGAACGCAGTATTTT
CDR3: CASSLGVRGTQYF

V: TRBV9
size: .
D: TRBD2
J: TRBJ2-7
DNA: TGTGCCAGCAGTGCGGAGGTACTAGCGGGATTCTACGAGCAGTACTTC
CDR3: CASSAEVLAGFYEQYF

V: TRBV28
size: .
D: .
J: TRBJ2-7
DNA: TGTGCCAGCAGAGCTCCTAGGGGGAACTCCTACGAGCAGTACTTC
CDR3: CASRAPRGNSYEQYF

V: TRBV19
size: .
D: .
J: TRBJ2-1
DNA: TGTGCCAGTAGTATGGGGGGTGGGGTCGACAATGAGCAGTTCTTC
CDR3: CASSMGGGVDNEQFF

V: TRBV5-1
size: .
D: TRBD2
J: TRBJ2-5
DNA: TGCGCCAGCAGACCCCGCGGGGGTCGAGAGACCCAGTACTTC
CDR3: CASRPRGGRETQYF

V: TRBV30
size: .
D: .
J: TRBJ2-1
DNA: TGTGCCTGGAGTGTTTCCATGCGACACTCCTTAAACTACAATGAGCAGTTCTTC
CDR3: CAWSVSMRHSLNYNEQFF

V: TRBV4-1
size: .
D: TRBD1
J: TRBJ1-1
DNA: TGCGCCAGCAGCCCGGGGGACAGGAACACTGAAGCTTTCTTT
CDR3: CASSPGDRNTEAFF

V: TRBV2
size: .
D: .
J: TRBJ1-5
DNA: TGTGCCAGCAGGGCCCGGGGGCCCCAGCATTTT
CDR3: CASRARGPQHF

V: TRBV10-3
size: .
D: TRBD2
J: TRBJ2-1
DNA: TGTGCCATCAGCCAACTAGCGGGGGGGCAGAATGAGCAGTTCTTC
CDR3: CAISQLAGGQNEQFF

V: TRBV5-1
size: .
D: .
J: TRBJ1-1
DNA: TGCGCCAGCAGACTTGAGGGCGCCCATCAGAACACTGAAGCTTTCTTT
CDR3: CASRLEGAHQNTEAFF

V: TRBV28
size: .
D: TRBD1
J: TRBJ2-7
DNA: TGTGCCAGCAGTTTATCTCTGACAGGGCTTCTCTCCTACGAGCAGTACTTC
CDR3: CASSLSLTGLLSYEQYF

V: TRBV28
size: .
D: .
J: TRBJ2-2
DNA: TGTGCCAGCAGTTTACCGGGAAAGAAAACGGCCGGGGAGCTGTTTTTT
CDR3: CASSLPGKKTAGELFF

V: TRBV10-3
size: .
D: .
J: TRBJ2-2
DNA: TGTGCCAGTGCGGGCACGAACACCGGGGAGCTGTTTTTT
CDR3: CASAGTNTGELFF

V: TRBV9
size: .
D: TRBD2
J: TRBJ2-5
DNA: TGTGCCAGCAGCGTTGGGACTAGCGGGGGGGAATCCCAGTACTTC
CDR3: CASSVGTSGGESQYF

V: TRBV5-1
size: .
D: .
J: TRBJ2-5
DNA: TGCGCCAGCAACCTGGGGGGTCAAGAGACCCAGTACTTC
CDR3: CASNLGGQETQYF

V: TRBV11-2
size: .
D: .
J: TRBJ1-4
DNA: TGTGCCAGCAGCGTTCAGGGTGCAACTAATGAAAAACTGTTTTTT
CDR3: CASSVQGATNEKLFF

V: TRBV5-6
size: once
D: TRBD1
J: TRBJ1-5
DNA: TGTGCCAGCAGCCTCAGTGGACAGGGTCAGCCCCAGCATTTT
CDR3: CASSLSGQGQPQHF

V: TRBV5-8
size: few
D: TRBD1
J: TRBJ1-6
DNA: TGTGCCAGCAGGGGTGAGGTCTGGGACAGTGGGCCACCCCTCCACTTT
CDR3: CASRGEVWDSGPPLHF

V: TRBV6-4
size: .
D: TRBD2
J: TRBJ2-7
DNA: TGTGCCAGCAGTTACTCGAGCGGGGGTTCCCCCTACGAGCAGTACTTC
CDR3: CASSYSSGGSPYEQYF

V: TRBV10-3
size: .
D: .
J: TRBJ2-1
DNA: TGTGCCATCAGTGAGACCGGAGGCGGTCACAATGAGCAGTTCTTC
CDR3: CAISETGGGHNEQFF

V: TRBV6-5
size: .
D: .
J: TRBJ1-2
DNA: TGTGCCAGCAGACCAGACAGGAACTATGGCTACACCTTC
CDR3: CASRPDRNYGYTF

V: TRBV29-1
size: once
D: .
J: TRBJ2-7
DNA: TGCAGCGTTGAGACAGGGAGGATTTACGAGCAGTACTTC
CDR3: CSVETGRIYEQYF

V: TRBV6-4
size: few
D: .
J: TRBJ2-2
DNA: TGTGCCAGCAGTGACTCGACAGGGAACACCGGGGAGCTGTTTTTT
CDR3: CASSDSTGNTGELFF

V: TRBV9
size: .
D: TRBD1
J: TRBJ2-5
DNA: TGTGCCAGCAGCGTAGGGACAGGGTTCCAAGAGACCCAGTACTTC
CDR3: CASSVGTGFQETQYF

V: TRBV7-2
size: once
D: TRBD1
J: TRBJ2-2
DNA: TGTGCCAGCAGCTTCACACAGGGGCCCGCTATGACCGGGGAGCTGTTTTTT
CDR3: CASSFTQGPAMTGELFF

V: TRBV20-1
size: once
D: .
J: TRBJ1-1
DNA: TGCAGCCCGCGGCGGGACACTGAAGCTTTCTTT
CDR3: CSPRRDTEAFF

V: TRBV6-6
size: .
D: .
J: TRBJ2-5
DNA: TGTGCCAGCAGCCGCGCCCCCGCGGGTCAAGAGACCCAGTACTTC
CDR3: CASSRAPAGQETQYF

V: TRBV5-1
size: .
D: TRBD2
J: TRBJ2-1
DNA: TGCGCCAGCAATTTCTTAGCGGGAGGCCCCAATGAGCAGTTCTTC
CDR3: CASNFLAGGPNEQFF

V: TRBV5-1
size: .
D: TRBD2
J: TRBJ2-2
DNA: TGCGCCACCAGGGGACTAGCTGCCACCGGGGAGCTGTTTTTT
CDR3: CATRGLAATGELFF

V: TRBV7-9
size: .
D: .
J: TRBJ2-3
DNA: TGTGCCAGCAGCTTCCCAAGAGCGCGCACAGATACGCAGTATTTT
CDR3: CASSFPRARTDTQYF

V: TRBV30
size: .
D: TRBD1
J: TRBJ2-4
DNA: TGTGCCTGGAGTACAGGGGGCGCACAGTACTTC
CDR3: CAWSTGGAQYF

V: TRBV11-2
size: .
D: TRBD2
J: TRBJ2-2
DNA: TGTGCCAGCAGCTCGCTAGCGGGAGTAAGGGGGGCCGGGGAGCTGTTTTTT
CDR3: CASSSLAGVRGAGELFF

V: TRBV6-6
size: once
D: TRBD2
J: TRBJ2-7
DNA: TGTGCCAGCAGTTACTTGAGCGGGAGCTCCTACGAGCAGTACTTC
CDR3: CASSYLSGSSYEQYF

V: TRBV5-6
size: .
D: .
J: TRBJ1-4
DNA: TGTGCCAGCAGCTTGGGGGATCGACAGTCGGAAAAACTGTTTTTT
CDR3: CASSLGDRQSEKLFF

V: TRBV28
size: .
D: TRBD2
J: TRBJ2-5
DNA: TGTGCCAGCAGTCCACCCGCGGGGGGCCAAGAGACCCAGTACTTC
CDR3: CASSPPAGGQETQYF

V: TRBV2
size: .
D: .
J: TRBJ1-3
DNA: TGTGCCAGCAGTGATTTAAGCCCCGGGTTCACCATATATTTT
CDR3: CASSDLSPGFTIYF